These T cell receptor beta chains were read from a single sample in a study of shared clonotypes between healthy human individuals. Only in-frame clones appear in the TCRdb table, and some are missing; sequencing was by immunoSEQ multiplex PCR. The table has millions of clones, 85% to 95% seen once. The sequenced sample was naive CD4+ T cells sorted from blood. The receptors were sampled from a man between 18 and 29 years old in good health. The CDR3 runs from the conserved cysteine through the conserved F or W. Each record gives: J gene, V gene, D gene, clone size, CDR3 protein, CDR3 DNA. A D gene is named only where the DNA matches it firmly. Clone size appears in some rows only: once, few, many, or a class for an expanded clone.

TRBJ1-5 TRBV30 TRBD1 - CAWGGTGEGQPQHF TGTGCCTGGGGGGGGACAGGGGAGGGTCAGCCCCAGCATTTT
TRBJ2-4 TRBV4-1 - once CASSQPSSGRAKNIQYF TGCGCCAGCAGCCAGCCCTCTTCTGGCAGAGCCAAAAACATTCAGTACTTC
TRBJ2-6 TRBV5-6 TRBD1 - CASSADRTTGANVLTF TGTGCCAGCAGCGCGGACAGGACCACTGGGGCCAACGTCCTGACTTTC
TRBJ2-1 TRBV5-1 - once CASSLGLYVDEQFF TGCGCCAGCAGCCTCGGACTCTACGTGGATGAGCAGTTCTTC
TRBJ1-1 TRBV30 - - CAWSAQTPSEAFF TGTGCCTGGAGTGCCCAAACCCCCTCTGAAGCTTTCTTT
TRBJ2-3 TRBV19 - - CASSHMPGTTTDTQYF TGTGCCAGTAGTCATATGCCCGGGACAACCACAGATACGCAGTATTTT
TRBJ2-1 TRBV27 - - CASRTGTSYNEQFF TGTGCCAGCAGAACCGGGACCTCCTACAATGAGCAGTTCTTC
TRBJ1-6 TRBV15 - - CATSRETGGPSPLHF TGTGCCACCAGCAGAGAGACTGGAGGGCCTTCACCCCTCCACTTT
TRBJ1-1 TRBV18 TRBD1 - CASSPGDPGQKRTEAFF TGTGCCAGCTCACCGGGTGACCCGGGACAGAAGAGGACTGAAGCTTTCTTT
TRBJ2-2 TRBV10-1 TRBD2 - CASSEGLAETGELFF TGCGCCAGCAGTGAGGGGCTAGCGGAAACCGGGGAGCTGTTTTTT
TRBJ1-2 TRBV10-3 - - CAISESGRASGYTF TGTGCCATCAGTGAGTCGGGGCGGGCGTCTGGCTACACCTTC
TRBJ2-5 TRBV7-3 - once CASSLTPQGQETQYF TGTGCCAGCAGCTTAACGCCGCAGGGACAAGAGACCCAGTACTTC
TRBJ1-6 TRBV30 - once CAWSVRSRQRGIGGSPLHF TGTGCCTGGAGTGTACGTTCCAGACAAAGGGGCATCGGAGGGTCACCCCTCCACTTT
TRBJ2-7 TRBV7-2 - - CASSFISYEQYF TGTGCCAGCAGCTTCATCTCCTACGAGCAGTACTTC
TRBJ1-5 TRBV6-6 - - CASGDPAGFQPQHF TGTGCCAGCGGGGACCCGGCGGGATTCCAGCCCCAGCATTTT
TRBJ2-1 TRBV4-1 - once CASSRPNLEGGEQFF TGCGCCAGCAGCCGTCCGAACTTGGAGGGTGGCGAGCAGTTCTTC
TRBJ1-5 TRBV6-1 TRBD1 once CASSEMTGWDQPQHF TGTGCCAGCAGTGAGATGACAGGGTGGGATCAGCCCCAGCATTTT
TRBJ2-7 TRBV15 - - CATSRDWNSGYSYEQYF TGTGCCACCAGCAGAGATTGGAATAGCGGTTACTCCTACGAGCAGTACTTC
TRBJ2-7 TRBV6-1 - - CASSGTFYEQYF TGTGCCAGCAGTGGGACCTTCTACGAGCAGTACTTC
TRBJ2-5 TRBV29-1 - - CSGIAREQETQYF TGCAGCGGAATAGCTAGGGAACAAGAGACCCAGTACTTC
TRBJ1-4 TRBV9 - once CASSAQGSVNEKLFF TGTGCCAGCAGCGCCCAGGGCTCGGTTAATGAAAAACTGTTTTTT
TRBJ1-1 TRBV19 TRBD1 - CASSIQRSTGGRTEAFF TGTGCCAGTAGTATCCAGCGTTCAACAGGGGGCAGGACTGAAGCTTTCTTT